A single sample gave rise to the 8 T cell receptor beta chains below, sequenced in a study of control samples from healthy donors and cancer patients. Clones were read by immunoSEQ multiplex PCR, and TCRdb kept only the in-frame ones, dropping some. The repertoire consists of 150,000 or so clones, with about nine tenths occurring once and the leading ten covering 2.1%. The sequencing sample was made of blood. The receptors here all came from a woman aged 45-60 years in good health.

The rearrangement uses TRBV5-1 and TRBJ2-1, with TRBD2 matching over 9 bases. CDR1 and CDR2 (germline): SGHRS, YFSETQ. The trim removed 7 bases at V and 5 bases at J, leaving 7 bases unmatched. CDR3 size: 14 residues. CDR3 protein: CASGLAGNNNEQFF. The CDR3, as DNA: TGCGCCAGCGGGCTAGCGGGAAACAACAATGAGCAGTTCTTC.

V is TRBV5-6 and J is TRBJ1-3; D not certain. This CDR3 is built from 15 residues. V shed 0 bases and J shed 0 bases, with 7 bases lying between them. Germline loops: CDR1 SGHDT, CDR2 YYEEEE. CDR3 region: CASSLGSNSGNTIYF. CDR3 sequence (DNA): TGTGCCAGCAGCTTGGGGAGCAACTCTGGAAACACCATATATTTT.

This chain connects TRBV28 to TRBJ1-2, with a tentative D call TRBD1 (5 bases). Per the germline V gene, CDR1 is MDHEN and CDR2 is SYDVKM. The V and J ends lost 0 bases and 5 bases respectively, with 10 bases between them. The CDR3 runs to 14 residues. The CDR3 region is CASSLWRGVYGYTF. CDR3 in DNA: TGTGCCAGCAGTTTATGGCGGGGCGTGTATGGCTACACCTTC.

This chain connects TRBV6-5 to TRBJ2-7; TRBD1 agrees at 8 bases. The V gene end was trimmed by 1 base and the J gene end by 0 bases; junction bases not matched to a gene: 2. The CDR3 is 15 residues long. Per germline, CDR1 MNHEY and CDR2 SVGAGI. The CDR3 loop is CASSYYRGTSYEQYF. The DNA of the CDR3 is TGTGCCAGCAGTTACTACAGGGGGACCTCCTACGAGCAGTACTTC.

The chain uses TRBV3-1 (or the pseudogene TRBV3-2) and TRBJ2-7; tentative D call: TRBD2 (7 bases). The CDR3 runs to 14 residues. Per the germline V gene, CDR1 is LGHDT and CDR2 is YNNKEL (reference sequence). Trimming shortened V by 0 bases and J by 7 bases, and 13 bases separated the two germline ends. CDR3 DNA: TGTGCCAGCAGCCAAGATTGGGGGGGCCGGGAGCAGTACTTC. This translates into CASSQDWGGREQYF.

The chain couples TRBV7-6 to TRBJ1-3; D is undetermined. Germline values: CDR1 SGHVS, CDR2 FNYEAQ. With 2 bases removed from V and 0 bases from J, the gap between germline ends came to 8 bases. This CDR3 is 15 amino acids long. CDR3 DNA sequence: TGTGCCAGCAGCTTATTGGGCTTCTCTGGAAACACCATATATTTT. It specifies CASSLLGFSGNTIYF.

The genes are TRBV10-2 and TRBJ1-2, with TRBD1 matching 9 bases. This CDR3 spans 15 amino acids. V was clipped by 6 bases and J by 4 bases; unmatched bases: 9. The germline gives CDR1 WSHSY, CDR2 SAAADI. For the CDR3, the DNA is TGCGCCAGCAGAGAGACAGGGGGACTCGGCTATGGCTACACCTTC. The encoded protein is CASRETGGLGYGYTF.

V and J are TRBV6-5 and TRBJ2-2; D is perhaps TRBD2 (7 bases). Germline CDR1 is MNHEY and CDR2 is SVGAGI. This CDR3 spans 14 amino acids. The V and J ends lost 10 bases and 4 bases respectively, with 16 bases between them. The CDR3 coding sequence is TGTGCCACCCAGGAGGGGGGGGTCACCGGGGAGCTGTTTTTT. This codes for CATQEGGVTGELFF.